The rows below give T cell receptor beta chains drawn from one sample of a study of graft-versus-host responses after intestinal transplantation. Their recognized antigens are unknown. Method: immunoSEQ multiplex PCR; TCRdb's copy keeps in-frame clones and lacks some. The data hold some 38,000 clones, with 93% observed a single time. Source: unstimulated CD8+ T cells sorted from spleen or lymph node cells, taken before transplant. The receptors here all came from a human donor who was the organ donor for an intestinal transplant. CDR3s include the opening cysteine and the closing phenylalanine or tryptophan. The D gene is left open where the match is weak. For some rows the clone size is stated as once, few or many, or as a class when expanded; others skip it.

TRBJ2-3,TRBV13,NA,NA,TGTGCCAGCAGCCCCGCCCGGGAAGATATTAACACAGATACGCAGTATTTT,CASSPAREDINTDTQYF
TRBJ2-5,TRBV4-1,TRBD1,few,TGCGCCAGCAGCTCGGGGACAGCTCAAGAGACCCAGTACTTC,CASSSGTAQETQYF
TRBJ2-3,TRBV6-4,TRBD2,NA,TGTGCCAGCAGTCAAACCGGGACTAGCGGGAGACAAGAAGATACGCAGTATTTT,CASSQTGTSGRQEDTQYF
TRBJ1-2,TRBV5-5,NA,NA,TGTGCCAGCAGCTTGTGGCCTATCCATCCCCCTAACTATGGCTACACCTTC,CASSLWPIHPPNYGYTF
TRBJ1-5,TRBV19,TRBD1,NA,TGTGCCAGTAGTATTGGGACAGGGGGAGGTAGCAATCAGCCCCAGCATTTT,CASSIGTGGGSNQPQHF
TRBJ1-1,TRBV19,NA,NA,TGTGCCAGTAGTATAAATCCAGGAAACACTGAAGCTTTCTTT,CASSINPGNTEAFF
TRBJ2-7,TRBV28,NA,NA,TGTGCCAGCAGCCGGAACTCCTACGAGCAGTACTTC,CASSRNSYEQYF
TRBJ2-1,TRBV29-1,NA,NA,TGCAGCGTTGAAATCCCCACCTACAATGAGCAGTTCTTC,CSVEIPTYNEQFF
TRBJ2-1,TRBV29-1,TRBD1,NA,TGCAGCGTTCGTGAACGGGACAGCCCATACAATGAGCAGTTCTTC,CSVRERDSPYNEQFF
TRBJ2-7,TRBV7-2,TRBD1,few,TGCGCCAGCAGCCAAAGGACAGGACGCGAGCAGTACTTC,CASSQRTGREQYF
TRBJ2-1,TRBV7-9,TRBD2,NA,TGTGCCAGCAGCTCGTCCCTACCACTAGCGGCAAACGCACATGAGCAGTTCTTC,CASSSSLPLAANAHEQFF
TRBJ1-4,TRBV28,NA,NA,TGTGCCAGCACGGAAGCCCGGGACACAAATGAAAAACTGTTTTTT,CASTEARDTNEKLFF
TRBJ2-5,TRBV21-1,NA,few,TGTGCCAGCAGCATTCGGCTAGCGGAGACCCAGTACTTC,CASSIRLAETQYF
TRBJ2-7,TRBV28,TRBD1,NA,TGTGCCAGCAGTACCCCCGGGACAGGGAGTACACCGTACGAGCAGTACTTC,CASSTPGTGSTPYEQYF
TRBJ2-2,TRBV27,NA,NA,TGTGCCAGCAGTTTCGTAGGGGCCACCGGGGAGCTGTTTTTT,CASSFVGATGELFF
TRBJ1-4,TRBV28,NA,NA,TGTGCCAGCAGTTTATCGCAGGGACGGGGAAAACTGTTTTTT,CASSLSQGRGKLFF
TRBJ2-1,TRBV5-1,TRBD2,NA,TGCGCCAGCGGACCGGGGGTAGCGGGAGGTGATGAGCAGTTCTTC,CASGPGVAGGDEQFF
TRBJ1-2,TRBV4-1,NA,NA,TGCGCCAGCAGCCAAGTTACCTACGGGGGGCACGGCTATGGCTACACCTTC,CASSQVTYGGHGYGYTF
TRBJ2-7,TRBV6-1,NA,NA,TGTGCCAGCCTACAGGGAATTTACGAGCAGTACTTC,CASLQGIYEQYF
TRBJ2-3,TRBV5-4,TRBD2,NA,TGTGCCAGCAACTCAGGGACTAGCGAATGGGCAGATACGCAGTATTTT,CASNSGTSEWADTQYF
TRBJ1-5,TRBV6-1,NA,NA,TGTGCCAGCAGTGAGGCAGGGAATCAGCCCCAGCATTTT,CASSEAGNQPQHF
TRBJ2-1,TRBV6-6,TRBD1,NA,TGTGCCAGCAGTTATGACAGGGATGAGAATGAGCAGTTCTTC,CASSYDRDENEQFF
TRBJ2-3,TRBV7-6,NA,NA,TGTGCCAGCAGCTTAGGAAAACGGGAGCCCCCGGCAGATACGCAGTATTTT,CASSLGKREPPADTQYF
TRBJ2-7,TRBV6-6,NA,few,TGTGCCAGCAGTGGGGCCTACGAGCAGTACTTC,CASSGAYEQYF
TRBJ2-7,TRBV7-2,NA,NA,TGTGCCAGCAGCCCGGGACTCGGGACAATATTCTACGAGCAGTACTTC,CASSPGLGTIFYEQYF
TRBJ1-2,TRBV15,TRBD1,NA,TGTGCCACCAGCAGAGCTGAACAGGGGACTAACTATGGCTACACCTTC,CATSRAEQGTNYGYTF
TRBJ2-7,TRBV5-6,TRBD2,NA,TGTGCCAGCAGCTTGGTAAGGGGTCTAGCGGCTTTCTCCTACGAGCAGTACTTC,CASSLVRGLAAFSYEQYF
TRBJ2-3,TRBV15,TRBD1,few,TGTGCCACCAGCAGCAGACAGGGGTTAGGGGATACGCAGTATTTT,CATSSRQGLGDTQYF
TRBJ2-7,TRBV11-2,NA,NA,TGTGCCAGCAGCTTATTCCCGGGAGAAAACTACGAGCAGTACTTC,CASSLFPGENYEQYF
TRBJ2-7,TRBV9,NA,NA,TGTGCCAGCAGCGTTGGTAGCGGAAGCTCCTACGAGCAGTACTTC,CASSVGSGSSYEQYF
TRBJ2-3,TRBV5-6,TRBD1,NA,TGTGCCAGCAGCTCCCTCCCACAGGGGTCCTTATTCACAGATACGCAGTATTTT,CASSSLPQGSLFTDTQYF
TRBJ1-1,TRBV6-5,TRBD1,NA,TGTGCCAGCAGCCTACAGGGGCCGGGCACTGAAGCTTTCTTT,CASSLQGPGTEAFF
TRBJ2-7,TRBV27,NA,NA,TGTGCCAGCAGTCAGGCCGGGACTGGCCTCTACGAGCAGTACTTC,CASSQAGTGLYEQYF
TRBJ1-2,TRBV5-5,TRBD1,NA,TGTGCCAGCAGCTCCGGGACAGGGGATGGCTACACCTTC,CASSSGTGDGYTF
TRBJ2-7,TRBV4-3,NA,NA,TGCGCCAGCAGCCAAGATGTGGACAGCTCCTCCGTGCAGTACTTC,CASSQDVDSSSVQYF
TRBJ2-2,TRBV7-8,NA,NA,TGTGCCAGCAGCTTAGACTTTTGGCGGGGGAACACCGGGGAGCTGTTTTTT,CASSLDFWRGNTGELFF
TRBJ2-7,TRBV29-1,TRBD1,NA,TGCAGCGTTCTGACAGGGGGAAGCTACGAGCAGTACTTC,CSVLTGGSYEQYF
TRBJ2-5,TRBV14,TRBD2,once,TGTGCCAGCAGCCCGACCGCGGGACTAATAGAGACCCAGTACTTC,CASSPTAGLIETQYF
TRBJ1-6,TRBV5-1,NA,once,TGCGCCAGCAGCTTGGCCCCCAGACCCAATTCACCCCTCCACTTT,CASSLAPRPNSPLHF
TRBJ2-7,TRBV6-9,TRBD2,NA,TGTGCCAGCAGTACAGGACTAGCGGGAGCCCCCTACGAGCAGTACTTC,CASSTGLAGAPYEQYF
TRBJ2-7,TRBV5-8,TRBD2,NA,TGTGCCAGCAGCTTCGGCGCGGGAGACGGTTACGAGCAGTACTTC,CASSFGAGDGYEQYF
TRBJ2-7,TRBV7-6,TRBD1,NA,TGTGCCAGCAGCTTAGGGACAGGGTACTACGAGCAGTACTTC,CASSLGTGYYEQYF
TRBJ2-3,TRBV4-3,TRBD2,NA,TGCGCCAGCAGCCCGGCGGGGGGATCCGCAGATACGCAGTATTTT,CASSPAGGSADTQYF
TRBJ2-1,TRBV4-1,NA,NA,TGCGCCAGCAGCCCCCCCACGGGATCTTCCTACAATGAGCAGTTCTTC,CASSPPTGSSYNEQFF
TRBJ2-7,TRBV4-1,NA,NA,TGCGCCAGCAGCCAAGGGGACCTCCTGAACGGGGAGCAGTACTTC,CASSQGDLLNGEQYF
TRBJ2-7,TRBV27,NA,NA,TGTGCCAGCAGTTTACACAGTTCCTACGAGCAGTACTTC,CASSLHSSYEQYF
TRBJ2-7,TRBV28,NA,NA,TGTGCCAGCAGTTTTCGGGGGAACTCCTACGAGCAGTACTTC,CASSFRGNSYEQYF
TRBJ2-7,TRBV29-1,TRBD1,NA,TGCAGCGTTGAAGGGGGACAGGGAAGCTCCTACGAGCAGTACTTC,CSVEGGQGSSYEQYF
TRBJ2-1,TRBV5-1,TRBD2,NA,TGCGCCAGCAGCACTTATAGCGGGAGCTCCTACAATGAGCAGTTCTTC,CASSTYSGSSYNEQFF
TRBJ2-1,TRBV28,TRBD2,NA,TGTGCCAGCAGTACGCGACAGGAGCGGGAGTTTTACAATGAGCAGTTCTTC,CASSTRQEREFYNEQFF
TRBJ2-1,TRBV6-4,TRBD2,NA,TGTGCCAGCAGTGACTCGACTAGCGGGTACAATGAGCAGTTCTTC,CASSDSTSGYNEQFF
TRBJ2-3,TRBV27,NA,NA,TGTGCCAGCAGTGCCCTGACAGGAACCACAGATACGCAGTATTTT,CASSALTGTTDTQYF
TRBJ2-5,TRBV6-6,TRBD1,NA,TGTGCCAGCAGCGGGACAGGGGACCGCCAAGAGACCCAGTACTTC,CASSGTGDRQETQYF
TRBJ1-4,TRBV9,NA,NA,TGTGCCAGCAGCGTATTTGTAGGGCCCAATGAAAAACTGTTTTTT,CASSVFVGPNEKLFF
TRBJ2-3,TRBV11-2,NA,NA,TGTGCCAGCAGCTTGGTGGCAGATACGCAGTATTTT,CASSLVADTQYF
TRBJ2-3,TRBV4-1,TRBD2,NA,TGCGCCAGCAGCCCCGGACTAGCGGGAGGCCTCAGCACAGATACGCAGTATTTT,CASSPGLAGGLSTDTQYF
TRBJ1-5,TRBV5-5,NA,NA,TGTGCCAGCAGCCAAGAACAGACGAGCAATCAGCCCCAGCATTTT,CASSQEQTSNQPQHF
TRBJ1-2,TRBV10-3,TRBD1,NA,TGTGCCATCAAGACAGGGAGAGGCTACACCTTC,CAIKTGRGYTF
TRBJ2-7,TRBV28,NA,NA,TGTGCCAGCGGGGGCCTGGCGTCGTCCTACGAGCAGTACTTC,CASGGLASSYEQYF
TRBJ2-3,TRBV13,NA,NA,TGTGCCAGCAGCTCCCAAGTTGCCGATACGCAGTATTTT,CASSSQVADTQYF